This T cell receptor (beta chain) was identified during a study of CD8 T cells in ankylosing spondylitis. Worth noting for this clonotype: The antigen remains unidentified.

A single record per CDR3 protein comes from TCRdb applying MiXCR to the 5' RACE reads. The table shows 150,000 to 200,000 distinct CDR3 sequences, with approximately 32% occurring only once. Broader study findings: Reportedly, matched ankylosing spondylitis synovial fluid was significantly enriched for disease-linked clones.

The TCR originated in a male donor with ankylosing spondylitis. Source material: synovial fluid, either unsorted or a sorted T cell fraction (not recorded which).

CDR3 residues: CASSAPGQGNTIYF. The DNA of the CDR3 is TGTGCCAGCAGCGCGCCGGGACAGGGAAACACCATATATTTT. V and J are TRBV5-5 and TRBJ1-3, with TRBD1 identical over 7 bases. CDR3 length: 14 amino acids. Germline values: CDR1 SGHKS, CDR2 YYEKEE (reference sequence). Trimming removed 4 bases from V and 4 bases from J; junction bases left unmatched: 5.